This T cell receptor (beta chain) stems from a study of blood T cell repertoires in COVID-19. Study context: Samples representing acute and convalescent COVID-19 were sourced from the United States, Italy and Spain. T cells, B-cell-depleted T cells, or PBMCs supplied cDNA or gDNA.

Under the authors' procedure: Estimates of nucleated cell counts were drawn from the amplification of reference gene primers. Here immunoSEQ multiplex PCR was the method, and the copy in TCRdb shows in-frame clones only, minus some. V and J calls and clone size are as listed in that table; D and trimming were resolved from the DNA. The sample gives fewer than 35,000 clones, around 90% of which show up once; about 8% is in the top ten. With 0 bases clipped from V and 1 base from J, the junction kept 3 bases outside the gene matches. This CDR3 has 16 amino acids. Germline assignment: CDR1 SGDLS and CDR2 YYNGEE.

The chain carries TRBV9 and TRBJ2-2; 7 bases are a match to TRBD2. The sequencing input was peripheral blood. This receptor was identified in a man aged 70-80 years with active or convalescent COVID-19. The CDR3 DNA sequence: TGTGCCAGCAGCGTAGTGCCTAGCGGGAACACCGGGGAGCTGTTTTTT. It specifies CASSVVPSGNTGELFF.